The rows below give T cell receptor beta chains drawn from one sample of a study of shared clonotypes between healthy human individuals. Using immunoSEQ multiplex PCR, the repertoire was profiled, and TCRdb retains in-frame clones only, with some absent. This sample has 95,000 to 120,000 clones, with about two thirds found just once. Sequencing input: memory CD8+ T cells sorted from blood. The source is a woman younger than 45 in good health. Both conserved end residues are part of each CDR3. The D gene is left open where the match is weak. Size is omitted from some rows. Given values are once, few, many or a class for expanded clones.

NA | TRBJ2-7 | TRBV6-6 | NA | TGTGCCAGCAGTCGCGACAGAGGCTTCTACGAGCAGTACTTC | CASSRDRGFYEQYF
NA | TRBJ1-2 | TRBV10-2 | TRBD1 | TGCGCCAGCACTGGGACAGGGCTCGGGGGCTACACCTTC | CASTGTGLGGYTF
NA | TRBJ1-1 | TRBV25-1 | TRBD1 | TGTGCCAGCAGTGAATTGACAGGGGGGTTGAACACTGAAGCTTTCTTT | CASSELTGGLNTEAFF
NA | TRBJ1-5 | TRBV5-5 | NA | TGTGCCAGCAGCTTGGGCAAGACCTATAATCAGCCCCAGCATTTT | CASSLGKTYNQPQHF
NA | TRBJ2-3 | TRBV6-1 | NA | TGTGCCAGCAGCCTCTACACAGATACGCAGTATTTT | CASSLYTDTQYF
NA | TRBJ2-7 | TRBV2 | NA | TGTGCCAGCAGACCCGGTGGCAGTCCCCTCGAGCAGTACTTC | CASRPGGSPLEQYF
NA | TRBJ2-7 | TRBV10-3 | NA | TGTGCCATCAGCCCCGGACTCTCCTACGAGCAGTACTTC | CAISPGLSYEQYF
NA | TRBJ2-7 | TRBV27 | TRBD1 | TGTGCCAGCAGTCGCAGGACAGGGGGCGCCTTTCCCTACGAGCAGTACTTC | CASSRRTGGAFPYEQYF
NA | TRBJ1-2 | TRBV27 | TRBD1 | TGTGCCAGCAAACAGGGGTCGGAAGGCTACACCTTC | CASKQGSEGYTF
NA | TRBJ2-7 | TRBV28 | TRBD2 | TGTGCCAGCAGTTTCCTAGCGGGAGGGGGGTACGAGCAGTACTTC | CASSFLAGGGYEQYF
NA | TRBJ2-5 | TRBV11-2 | NA | TGTGCCAGCAGAGGAATGTGGACGGAGGAGACCCAGTACTTC | CASRGMWTEETQYF
few | TRBJ2-3 | TRBV5-1 | TRBD1 | TGCGCCAGCAGCTTGGCCGGAAGTAGGACAGGGATGACAGATACGCAGTATTTT | CASSLAGSRTGMTDTQYF
NA | TRBJ2-7 | TRBV11-2 | NA | TGTGCCAGCAGTTGGACTCAGGCGGGCGAGCAGTACTTC | CASSWTQAGEQYF
NA | TRBJ2-7 | TRBV7-9 | TRBD2 | TGTGCCAGCAGCTTAGGGGGCGGGAGCTCCTACGAGCAGTACTTC | CASSLGGGSSYEQYF
few | TRBJ2-2 | TRBV19 | TRBD2 | TGTGCCAGTAATAGTGCGGGAGTAGGGACCGGGGAGCTGTTTTTT | CASNSAGVGTGELFF
many | TRBJ2-3 | TRBV7-9 | TRBD1 | TGTGCCAGCAGCTTCGGGACAGGGCTAACAGATACGCAGTATTTT | CASSFGTGLTDTQYF
many | TRBJ2-1 | TRBV6-1 | NA | TGTGCCAGCACTGACGGAGAGGGGCAATACAATGAGCAGTTCTTC | CASTDGEGQYNEQFF
few | TRBJ1-1 | TRBV10-2 | TRBD1 | TGCGCCAGCAGTGGACCAGGGGGTGAAGCTTTCTTT | CASSGPGGEAFF
NA | TRBJ1-1 | TRBV25-1 | TRBD1 | TGTGCCAGCAGGGACAGGGCTATCACTGAAGCTTTCTTT | CASRDRAITEAFF
NA | TRBJ1-2 | TRBV28 | NA | TGTGCCAGCAGTTCAAGCGAGTTCGATGGCTACACCTTC | CASSSSEFDGYTF
NA | TRBJ2-1 | TRBV13 | NA | TGTGCCAGCAGCTTGCGTGGGATTGAGCAGTTCTTC | CASSLRGIEQFF
few | TRBJ2-4 | TRBV28 | TRBD1 | TGTGCCAGCAGTTTTACAGGGGACCTAGCCAAAAACATTCAGTACTTC | CASSFTGDLAKNIQYF
NA | TRBJ2-5 | TRBV5-4 | NA | TGTGCCAGCAGCCCGGAGGATTGGGAGACCCAGTACTTC | CASSPEDWETQYF
NA | TRBJ2-2 | TRBV5-4 | TRBD2 | TGTGCCAGCAGCTCTGGGACTAGCGGCAACACCGGGGAGCTGTTTTTT | CASSSGTSGNTGELFF
NA | TRBJ2-7 | TRBV6-6 | TRBD2 | TGTGCCAGCAGTTACGGACTAGCCTACAACGAGCAGTACTTC | CASSYGLAYNEQYF
NA | TRBJ1-4 | TRBV21-1 | NA | TGTGCCAGCAGCAAGCACAGGCTTTTGGGTGAAAAACTGTTTTTT | CASSKHRLLGEKLFF
NA | TRBJ1-4 | TRBV5-4 | TRBD1 | TGTGCCAGCAGCTTGGACAGGGGGACAACTAATGAAAAACTGTTTTTT | CASSLDRGTTNEKLFF
NA | TRBJ2-7 | TRBV6-1 | NA | TGTGCCAGCAGTGAGAGTCGCGAGCAGTACTTC | CASSESREQYF
NA | TRBJ2-1 | TRBV27 | NA | TGTGCCAGCAGTCCCAATCTAGTGGGTCGGGAGCAGTTCTTC | CASSPNLVGREQFF
few | TRBJ2-7 | TRBV2 | NA | TGTGCCACCCAGGAAGCAGGGATGAGCTCCTACGAGCAGTACTTC | CATQEAGMSSYEQYF
NA | TRBJ2-5 | TRBV7-6 | NA | TGTGCCAGCAGCTTCACGGAGACCCAGTACTTC | CASSFTETQYF
NA | TRBJ2-7 | TRBV7-9 | NA | TGTGCCAGCAGCCTCGAACTAGGGGTAGGGTACGAGCAGTACTTC | CASSLELGVGYEQYF
NA | TRBJ1-1 | TRBV28 | NA | TGTGCCAGCAGGGAACGCGGGAGCATGAACACTGAAGCTTTCTTT | CASRERGSMNTEAFF
few | TRBJ1-2 | TRBV27 | NA | TGTGCCAGCAGATCGGACGGTGGCTACACCTTC | CASRSDGGYTF
NA | TRBJ2-1 | TRBV6-4 | NA | TGTGCCAGCAGCCGGGAGCCCGGGCAGCTCTACAATGAGCAGTTCTTC | CASSREPGQLYNEQFF
NA | TRBJ1-2 | TRBV5-6 | NA | TGTGCCAGCAGCTTAGACGGGCAGGGACAATCTAACTATGGCTACACCTTC | CASSLDGQGQSNYGYTF
NA | TRBJ2-1 | TRBV18 | TRBD2 | TGTGCCAGCTCACCAGTCGGTTTGCTAGCGGAGGCCTACAATGAGCAGTTCTTC | CASSPVGLLAEAYNEQFF
NA | TRBJ1-5 | TRBV28 | NA | TGTGCCAGCAGTTTGATTTTGGACAATCAGCCCCAGCATTTT | CASSLILDNQPQHF
NA | TRBJ1-5 | TRBV19 | NA | TGTGCCAGTAGTATTCAACACAATCAGCCCCAGCATTTT | CASSIQHNQPQHF
NA | TRBJ2-7 | TRBV30 | NA | TGTGCCTGGAGTGTAGTCTCATTTTACGAGCAGTACTTC | CAWSVVSFYEQYF
NA | TRBJ1-1 | TRBV25-1 | NA | TGTGCCAGCAGTGAACAGACCACTGAAGCTTTCTTT | CASSEQTTEAFF
NA | TRBJ2-7 | TRBV5-1 | TRBD2 | TGCGCCAGCAGCCTGGGACTAGCGGGAGGGCCAGAATACGAGCAGTACTTC | CASSLGLAGGPEYEQYF
few | TRBJ2-1 | TRBV19 | TRBD2 | TGTGCCAGTAGTATATGGGCGGGAGCTCCCGATGAGCAGTTCTTC | CASSIWAGAPDEQFF
NA | TRBJ1-5 | TRBV6-6 | NA | TGTGCCAGCAGCCCCGACAGGTCCAATCAGCCCCAGCATTTT | CASSPDRSNQPQHF
medium-sized | TRBJ1-5 | TRBV6-4 | TRBD1 | TGTGCCAGCAGTGCCGCAGGGGGCGGGAATCAGCCCCAGCATTTT | CASSAAGGGNQPQHF
NA | TRBJ2-1 | TRBV19 | TRBD2 | TGTGCCAGTAGCGGGAGGGCTGTGGGGTCCTACAATGAGCAGTTCTTC | CASSGRAVGSYNEQFF
NA | TRBJ1-1 | TRBV5-4 | TRBD1 | TGTGCCAGCAGCTTAATTGGTCCTGAGGGGGCCACTGAAGCTTTCTTT | CASSLIGPEGATEAFF
NA | TRBJ2-7 | TRBV14 | NA | TGTGCCAGCAGCCGGACGGTAAACTCCTACGAGCAGTACTTC | CASSRTVNSYEQYF
NA | TRBJ2-3 | TRBV11-2 | NA | TGTGCCAGCAGCCCGCGCGGCGGGAAAGATACGCAGTATTTT | CASSPRGGKDTQYF
NA | TRBJ1-2 | TRBV19 | NA | TGTGCCAGTAGTATAGGATCTGGCACGGGGGATGGCTACACCTTC | CASSIGSGTGDGYTF
NA | TRBJ2-6 | TRBV6-1 | NA | TGTGCCAGCAGTGGCGTGACTGGGGCCAACGTCCTGACTTTC | CASSGVTGANVLTF
NA | TRBJ2-7 | TRBV30 | NA | TGTGCCTGGAGGGTGGGAGGACAATACGAGCAGTACTTC | CAWRVGGQYEQYF
NA | TRBJ2-1 | TRBV10-3 | TRBD2 | TGTGCCATCAGTGTAGGGCGGGAGGGCTCCTACAATGAGCAGTTCTTC | CAISVGREGSYNEQFF
NA | TRBJ2-5 | TRBV6-6 | TRBD1 | TGTGCCAGCAGTTACCAAGGGACAGCCCAAGAGACCCAGTACTTC | CASSYQGTAQETQYF
NA | TRBJ1-1 | TRBV28 | NA | TGTGCCAGCAGCCTCGGACGGTACACTGAAGCTTTCTTT | CASSLGRYTEAFF
NA | TRBJ1-1 | TRBV16 | NA | TGTGCCAGCAGCCAACCGACTCCCACAGGAGTGAACACTGAAGCTTTCTTT | CASSQPTPTGVNTEAFF
NA | TRBJ2-3 | TRBV19 | TRBD2 | TGTGCCAGTAGTACCCTAGCGGGCCTCACAGATACGCAGTATTTT | CASSTLAGLTDTQYF
NA | TRBJ1-4 | TRBV5-1 | TRBD1 | TGCGCCAGCAGGACAGGGTATAATGAAAAACTGTTTTTT | CASRTGYNEKLFF